The T cell receptor beta chain described here comes from a study of blood T cell repertoires in COVID-19. CDR3 length equals 16 residues. The V and J ends lost 3 bases and 0 bases, in that order; junction bases with no gene match: 5. CDR1 is LNHDA, CDR2 SQIVND, per germline (reference sequence). Profiling relied on immunoSEQ multiplex PCR, and the TCRdb table lists in-frame clones only, not all of them. The sample consists of about 170,000 clones, roughly 93% of them appearing once. The sample was peripheral blood. The chain recombines TRBV19 with TRBJ1-3; TRBD1 matches 7 bases. This clonotype was sampled from a man younger than 35 with COVID-19, enrolled during active disease. In DNA, the CDR3 is TGTGCCAGTAGTATTCTACAGGGGAGCTCTGGAAACACCATATATTTT. It yields the protein CASSILQGSSGNTIYF.